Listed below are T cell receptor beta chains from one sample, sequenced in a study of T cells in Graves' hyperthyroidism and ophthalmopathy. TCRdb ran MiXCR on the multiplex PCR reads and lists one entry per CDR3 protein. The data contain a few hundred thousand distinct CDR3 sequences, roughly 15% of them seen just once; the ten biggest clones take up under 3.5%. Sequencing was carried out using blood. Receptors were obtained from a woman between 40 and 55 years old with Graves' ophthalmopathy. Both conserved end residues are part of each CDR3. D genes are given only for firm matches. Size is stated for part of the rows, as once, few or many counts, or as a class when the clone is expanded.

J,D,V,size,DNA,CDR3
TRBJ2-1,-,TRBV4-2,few,TGTGCCAGCAGCCAACCTAACAATGAGCAGTTCTTC,CASSQPNNEQFF
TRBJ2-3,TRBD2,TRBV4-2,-,TGTGCCAGCAGCCAAGATCCACTAGCGGGGGGGGGCACAGATACGCAGTATTTT,CASSQDPLAGGGTDTQYF
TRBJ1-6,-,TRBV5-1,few,TGCGCCAGCAGGGTGGGAGGGGAGTCACCCCTCCACTTT,CASRVGGESPLHF
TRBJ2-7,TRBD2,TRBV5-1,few,TGCGCCAGCAGCAACAGCGGGATGGCCTACGAGCAGTACTTC,CASSNSGMAYEQYF
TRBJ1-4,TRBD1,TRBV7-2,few,TGTGCCAGCAGCTTAGTTGGACAGGGGGCCTCTAATGAAAAACTGTTTTTT,CASSLVGQGASNEKLFF
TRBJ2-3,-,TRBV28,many,TGTGCCAGCAGTTTGGGGCAGGGAACCACAGATACGCAGTATTTT,CASSLGQGTTDTQYF
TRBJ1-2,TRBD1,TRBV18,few,TGTGCCAGCTCACCTGGGACAGGGGAAGGTGGCTACACCTTC,CASSPGTGEGGYTF
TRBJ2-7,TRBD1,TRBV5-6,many,TGTGCCAGCAGCTTAACCCTAGGGGACAGACCCTACGAGCAGTACTTC,CASSLTLGDRPYEQYF
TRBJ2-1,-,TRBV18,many,TGTGCCAGCTTCCCCTTGCTGGGGGCCTACAATGAGCAGTTCTTC,CASFPLLGAYNEQFF
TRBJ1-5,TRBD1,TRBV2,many,TGTGCCAGCAGTGAAATAACAGGGGGTCAGCCCCAGCATTTT,CASSEITGGQPQHF
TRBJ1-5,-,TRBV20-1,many,TGCAGTGCTTCGGACGAGCCCAATCAGCCCCAGCATTTT,CSASDEPNQPQHF
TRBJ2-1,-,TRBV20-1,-,TGCAGTGGCCTACAGGGGGGGGGGAATGAGCAGTTCTTC,CSGLQGGGNEQFF
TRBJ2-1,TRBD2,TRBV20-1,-,TGCAGTGTCCGGACTAGCGGGGGGGCCAATCGAGATGAGCAGTTCTTC,CSVRTSGGANRDEQFF
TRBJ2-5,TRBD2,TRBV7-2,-,TGTGCCAGCAGCCGACTAGCGCCACTTCAGTCCGACGGGGTAGTAGAGACCCAGTACTTC,CASSRLAPLQSDGVVETQYF
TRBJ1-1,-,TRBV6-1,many,TGTGCCAGCAGTGACTTCAGGGACGGTAACACTGAAGCTTTCTTT,CASSDFRDGNTEAFF
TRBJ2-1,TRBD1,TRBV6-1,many,TGTGCCAGCGGACCGGGACAGGGGCCCTACAATGAGCAGTTCTTC,CASGPGQGPYNEQFF
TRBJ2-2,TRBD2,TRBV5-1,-,TGCGCCACCGGACTAGCGGGTAACACCGGGGAGCTGTTTTTT,CATGLAGNTGELFF
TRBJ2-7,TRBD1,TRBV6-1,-,TGTGCCAGCATTCGAGACAGGGGCTACGAGCAGTACTTC,CASIRDRGYEQYF
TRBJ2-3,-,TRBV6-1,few,TGTGCCAGCAGAGGGGGTGTAACAGATACGCAGTATTTT,CASRGGVTDTQYF
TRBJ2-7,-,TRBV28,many,TGTGCCAGCTCGTTGCAGGCGACCTCCTACGAGCAGTACTTC,CASSLQATSYEQYF
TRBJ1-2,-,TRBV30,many,TGTGCCTGGAAAATCCAGACAAACTATGGCTACACCTTC,CAWKIQTNYGYTF
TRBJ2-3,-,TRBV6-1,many,TGTGCCACCGGGGGCGCAGATACAGATACGCAGTATTTT,CATGGADTDTQYF
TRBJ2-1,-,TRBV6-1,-,TGTGCCAGCAGTCCCCTCAGGGGAGTTGCCTACAATGAGCAGTTCTTC,CASSPLRGVAYNEQFF
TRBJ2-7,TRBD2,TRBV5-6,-,TGTGCCAGCAGTTCCTCACTTCTAGCGGATGTGGGGGAGCAGTACTTC,CASSSSLLADVGEQYF
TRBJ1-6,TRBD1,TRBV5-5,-,TGTGCCAGCAGCACGGGACAGCTAAATTCACCCCTCCACTTT,CASSTGQLNSPLHF
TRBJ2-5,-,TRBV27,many,TGTGCCAGCAGTTGGAGTAGCGGAAGCCAAGAGACCCAGTACTTC,CASSWSSGSQETQYF
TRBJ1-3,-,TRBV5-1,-,TGCGCCAGCAGCACAACGACAGCTTCCTCTGGAAACACCATATATTTT,CASSTTTASSGNTIYF
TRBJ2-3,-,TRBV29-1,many,TGCAGCCTTCGCCTGGGGGGGACGACAGGTACGCAGTATTTT,CSLRLGGTTGTQYF
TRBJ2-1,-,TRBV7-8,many,TGTGCCAGCAGCTTAGGCGGGAACTACAATGAGCAGTTCTTC,CASSLGGNYNEQFF
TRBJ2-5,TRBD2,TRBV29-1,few,TGCAGCGTGTCGACTAGCGGGAGCGAGACCCAGTACTTC,CSVSTSGSETQYF
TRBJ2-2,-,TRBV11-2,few,TGTGCGGGGGCAGGGATGAGTACCGGGGAGCTGTTTTTT,CAGAGMSTGELFF
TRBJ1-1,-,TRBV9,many,TGTGCCAGCAGCGCCTCGATACTGAACACTGAAGCTTTCTTT,CASSASILNTEAFF
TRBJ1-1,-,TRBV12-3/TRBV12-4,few,TGTGCCAGCAGATTGGGACCGACTGAAGCTTTCTTT,CASRLGPTEAFF
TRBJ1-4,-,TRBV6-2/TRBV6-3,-,TGTGCCAGCAGCCTGACAGCCTCCTTAGATGAAAAACTGTTTTTT,CASSLTASLDEKLFF